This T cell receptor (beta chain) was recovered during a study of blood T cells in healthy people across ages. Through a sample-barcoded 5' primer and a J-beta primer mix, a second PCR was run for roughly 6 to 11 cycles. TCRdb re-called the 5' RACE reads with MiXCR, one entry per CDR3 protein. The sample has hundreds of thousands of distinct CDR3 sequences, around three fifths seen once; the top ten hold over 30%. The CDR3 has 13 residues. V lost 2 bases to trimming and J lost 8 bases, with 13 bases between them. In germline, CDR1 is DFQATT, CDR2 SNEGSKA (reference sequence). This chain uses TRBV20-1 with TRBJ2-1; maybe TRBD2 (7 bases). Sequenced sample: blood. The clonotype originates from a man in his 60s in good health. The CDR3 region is CSARWGGRDEQFF. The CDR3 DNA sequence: TGCAGTGCTAGATGGGGGGGGCGGGATGAGCAGTTCTTC.